One sample yielded the 7 T cell receptor beta chains listed below, sequenced in a study of post-analysis software for immune sequencing data. General study points: The study found TRBV5-6, TRBV5-1 and TRBV20-1 among a few TRBV segments more frequent in patients than controls.

Their recognized antigens are unknown. Incorporated into the TCR beta cDNA libraries were unique molecular identifiers, which served to reduce PCR and sequencing biases. TCRdb fed the PCR reads into MiXCR, producing one record per CDR3 protein. This sample has 650,000 to 900,000 distinct CDR3 sequences; 35% to 55% occur once, and the top ten carry roughly 4.9%. The sample was blood. All receptors come from a girl between 10 and 17 years old with multiple sclerosis.

The genes are TRBV12-3 or TRBV12-4 and TRBJ2-7, with TRBD2 matching over 10 bases. This CDR3 spans 15 amino acids. J was trimmed by 0 bases and V by 6 bases; bases with no gene match: 5. In DNA, the CDR3 is TGTGCCAGCAGGCTAGCGGGAGTTCCCTCCTACGAGCAGTACTTC. Its translation: CASRLAGVPSYEQYF.

The chain carries TRBV7-8 and TRBJ1-5, with 7 bases that match TRBD1. J was trimmed by 3 bases and V by 11 bases; bases with no gene match: 4. CDR1 is SGHVS and CDR2 is FQNEAQ in the germline V gene. This CDR3 contains 12 residues. DNA of the CDR3: TGTGCCTGGGACAGACCCAATCAGCCCCAGCATTTT. Its protein product is CAWDRPNQPQHF.

This clonotype was seen only a few times. V and J are TRBV4-1 and TRBJ1-2; TRBD1 might be the D (6 bases). The CDR3 runs 15 residues. Trimming left V 5 bases short and J 3 bases short, with 16 bases between. The V gene's germline CDR1 is MGHRA and CDR2 YSYEKL. The CDR3 spells CASSSPTGNYYGYTF. In nucleotides, the CDR3 is TGCGCCAGCAGCAGCCCGACAGGAAATTACTATGGCTACACCTTC.

In this sample, this clonotype turned up many times. The chain recombines TRBV25-1 with TRBJ2-3; no reliable D call. The CDR3 spans 12 residues. V dropped 6 bases and J dropped 4 bases, with 8 bases sitting between them. Germline CDR1 is MGHDK and CDR2 is SYGVNS. The CDR3 spells CASSGAADTQYF. CDR3 DNA sequence: TGTGCCAGCAGCGGCGCCGCAGATACGCAGTATTTT.

In this sample, this clonotype turned up a few times. This chain joins TRBV4-1 and TRBJ2-5, with 8 positions matching TRBD2. The J call could be wrong; TRBJ2-7 is a better fit for the DNA end. Germline CDR1 reads MGHRA; CDR2 reads YSYEKL. The CDR3 runs 16 residues. The CDR3 region has the DNA TGCGCCAGCAGCCAAGATGACGAAGCGGGAGTTCGCGAGCAGTACTTC. Protein product: CASSQDDEAGVREQYF.

This clonotype appeared a single time. The chain uses TRBV7-3 and TRBJ2-1; D tentatively fits TRBD1 or TRBD2 (5 bases each). Trimming left V 4 bases short and J 7 bases short, with 11 bases between. The CDR3 loop spans 13 amino acids. The germline gives CDR1 SGHTA, CDR2 FQGTGA. The CDR3 DNA is TGTGCCAGCAGCTCCCGGGACGGGAATGAGCAGTTCTTC. Translation: CASSSRDGNEQFF.

This chain uses TRBV28 with TRBJ2-7, with D hard to call. The CDR3 is 13 amino acids. Germline V lookup: CDR1 MDHEN, CDR2 SYDVKM. The ends were cut back, 6 bases at V and 9 bases at J, with 18 bases in the middle. The DNA of the CDR3 is TGTGCCAGCAGCTCCCGTCGCCTACGAGGGCAGTACTTC. This encodes CASSSRRLRGQYF.